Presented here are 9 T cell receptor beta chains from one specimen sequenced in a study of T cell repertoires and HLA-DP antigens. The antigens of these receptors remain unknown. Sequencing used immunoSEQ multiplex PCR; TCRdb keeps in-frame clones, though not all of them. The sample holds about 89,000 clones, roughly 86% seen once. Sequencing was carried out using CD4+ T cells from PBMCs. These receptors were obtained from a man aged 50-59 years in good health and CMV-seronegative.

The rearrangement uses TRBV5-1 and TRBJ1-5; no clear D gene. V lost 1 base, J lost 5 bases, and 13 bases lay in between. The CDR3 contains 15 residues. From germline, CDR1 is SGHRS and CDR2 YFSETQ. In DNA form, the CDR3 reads TGCGCCAGCAGCTTGCACGGGGAAAAGGATCAGCCCCAGCATTTT. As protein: CASSLHGEKDQPQHF. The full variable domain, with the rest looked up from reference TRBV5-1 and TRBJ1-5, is KAGVTQTPRYLIKTRGQQVTLSCSPISGHRSVSWYQQTPGQGLQFLFEYFSETQRNKGNFPGRFSGRQFSNSRSEMNVSTLELGDSALYLCASSLHGEKDQPQHFGDGTRLSIL.

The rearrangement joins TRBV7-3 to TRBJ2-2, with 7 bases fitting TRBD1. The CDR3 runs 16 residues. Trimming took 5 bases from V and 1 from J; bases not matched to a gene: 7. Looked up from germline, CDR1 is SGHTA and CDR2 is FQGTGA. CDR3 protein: CASSPFRTGNTGELFF. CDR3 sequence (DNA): TGTGCCAGCAGCCCATTCCGGACAGGGAACACCGGGGAGCTGTTTTTT.

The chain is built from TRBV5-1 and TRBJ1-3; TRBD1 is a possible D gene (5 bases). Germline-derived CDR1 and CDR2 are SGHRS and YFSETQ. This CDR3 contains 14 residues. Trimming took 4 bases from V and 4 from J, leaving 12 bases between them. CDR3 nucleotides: TGCGCCAGCAGCCCCGGGACGGCCGGAAACACCATATATTTT. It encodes CASSPGTAGNTIYF.

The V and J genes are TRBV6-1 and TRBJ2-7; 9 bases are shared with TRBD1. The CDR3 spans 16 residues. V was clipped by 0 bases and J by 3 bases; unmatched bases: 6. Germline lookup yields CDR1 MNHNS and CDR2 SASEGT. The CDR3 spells CASSEALPDRGYEQYF. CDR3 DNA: TGTGCCAGCAGTGAAGCGCTTCCGGACAGGGGCTACGAGCAGTACTTC.

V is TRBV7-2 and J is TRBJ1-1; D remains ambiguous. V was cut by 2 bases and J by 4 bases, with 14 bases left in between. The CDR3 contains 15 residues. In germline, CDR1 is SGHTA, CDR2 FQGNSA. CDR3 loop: CASSLQQLWVTEAFF. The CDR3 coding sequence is TGTGCCAGCAGCTTACAACAGTTGTGGGTCACTGAAGCTTTCTTT.

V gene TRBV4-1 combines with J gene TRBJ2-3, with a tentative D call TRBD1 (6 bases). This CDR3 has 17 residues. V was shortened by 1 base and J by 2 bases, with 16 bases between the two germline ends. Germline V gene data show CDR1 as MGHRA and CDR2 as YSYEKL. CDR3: CASSQVSILGATDTQYF. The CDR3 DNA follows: TGCGCCAGCAGCCAAGTGTCAATCCTGGGGGCCACAGATACGCAGTATTTT.

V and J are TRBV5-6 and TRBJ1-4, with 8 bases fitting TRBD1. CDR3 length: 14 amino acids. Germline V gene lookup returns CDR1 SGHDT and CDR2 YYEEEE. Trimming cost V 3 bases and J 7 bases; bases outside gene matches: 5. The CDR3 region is CASSSRDRSEKLFF. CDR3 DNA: TGTGCCAGCAGCTCCCGGGACAGGTCTGAAAAACTGTTTTTT.

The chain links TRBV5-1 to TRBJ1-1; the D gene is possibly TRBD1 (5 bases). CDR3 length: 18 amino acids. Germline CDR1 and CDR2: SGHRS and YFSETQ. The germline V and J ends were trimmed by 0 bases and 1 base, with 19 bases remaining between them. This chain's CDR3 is CASSLDGRAGGGNTEAFF. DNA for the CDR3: TGCGCCAGCAGCTTGGACGGTCGGGCGGGTGGGGGGAACACTGAAGCTTTCTTT. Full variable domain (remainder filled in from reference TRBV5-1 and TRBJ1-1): KAGVTQTPRYLIKTRGQQVTLSCSPISGHRSVSWYQQTPGQGLQFLFEYFSETQRNKGNFPGRFSGRQFSNSRSEMNVSTLELGDSALYLCASSLDGRAGGGNTEAFFGQGTRLTVV.

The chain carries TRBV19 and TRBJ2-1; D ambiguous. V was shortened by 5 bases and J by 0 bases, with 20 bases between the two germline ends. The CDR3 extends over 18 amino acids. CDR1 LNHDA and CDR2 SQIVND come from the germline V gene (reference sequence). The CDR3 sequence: CASSPLSYAQSSYNEQFF. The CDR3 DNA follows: TGTGCCAGTAGTCCCCTTTCTTACGCTCAAAGCTCCTACAATGAGCAGTTCTTC.